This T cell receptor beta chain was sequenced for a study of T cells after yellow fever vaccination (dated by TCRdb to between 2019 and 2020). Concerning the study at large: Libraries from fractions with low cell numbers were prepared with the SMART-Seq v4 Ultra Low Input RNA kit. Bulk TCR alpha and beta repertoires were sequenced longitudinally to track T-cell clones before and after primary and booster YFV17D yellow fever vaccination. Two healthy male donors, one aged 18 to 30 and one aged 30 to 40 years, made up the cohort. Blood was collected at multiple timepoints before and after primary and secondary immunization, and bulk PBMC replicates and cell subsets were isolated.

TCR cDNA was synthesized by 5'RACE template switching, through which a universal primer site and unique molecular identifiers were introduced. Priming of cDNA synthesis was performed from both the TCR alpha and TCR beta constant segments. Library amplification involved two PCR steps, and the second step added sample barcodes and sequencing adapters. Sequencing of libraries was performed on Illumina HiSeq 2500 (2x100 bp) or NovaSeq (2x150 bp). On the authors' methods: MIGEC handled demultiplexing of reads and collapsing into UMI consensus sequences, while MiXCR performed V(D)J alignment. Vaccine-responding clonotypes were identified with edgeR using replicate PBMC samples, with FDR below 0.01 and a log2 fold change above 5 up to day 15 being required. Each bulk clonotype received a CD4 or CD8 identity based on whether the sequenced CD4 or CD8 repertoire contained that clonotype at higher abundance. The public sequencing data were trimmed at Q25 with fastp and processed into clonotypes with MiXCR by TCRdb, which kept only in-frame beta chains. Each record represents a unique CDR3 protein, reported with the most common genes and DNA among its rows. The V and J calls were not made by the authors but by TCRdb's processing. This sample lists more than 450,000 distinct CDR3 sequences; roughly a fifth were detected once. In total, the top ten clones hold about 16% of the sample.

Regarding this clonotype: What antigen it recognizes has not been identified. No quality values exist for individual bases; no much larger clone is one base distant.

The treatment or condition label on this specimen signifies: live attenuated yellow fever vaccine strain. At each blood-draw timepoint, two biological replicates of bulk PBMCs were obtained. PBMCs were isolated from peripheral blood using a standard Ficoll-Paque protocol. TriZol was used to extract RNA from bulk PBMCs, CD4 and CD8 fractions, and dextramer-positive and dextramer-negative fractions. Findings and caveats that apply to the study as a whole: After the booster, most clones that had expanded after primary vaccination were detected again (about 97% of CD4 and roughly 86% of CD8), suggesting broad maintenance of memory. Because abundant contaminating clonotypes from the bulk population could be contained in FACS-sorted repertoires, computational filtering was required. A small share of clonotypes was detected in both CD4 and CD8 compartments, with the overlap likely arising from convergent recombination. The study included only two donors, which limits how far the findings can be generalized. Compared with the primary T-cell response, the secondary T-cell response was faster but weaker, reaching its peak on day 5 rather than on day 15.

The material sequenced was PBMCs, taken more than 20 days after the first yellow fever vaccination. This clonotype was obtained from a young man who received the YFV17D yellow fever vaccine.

The DNA sequence is as follows: TGTGCCAGCAGCCCCGGGGGACTAGCGGGACAAGAGACCCAGTACTTC. Its protein product is CASSPGGLAGQETQYF. Recombination linked TRBV11-2 to TRBJ2-5, with 13 central nucleotides matching TRBD2. The CDR3 starts with the cysteine, ends with the phenylalanine, and has 16 residues. Of the read, only the CDR3 DNA is kept; its 48 bases are in frame from base 1. CDR1 and CDR2 (SGHAT, FQNNGV) derive from the germline V gene. V is trimmed back by 5 bases and J by 2 bases, and the junction contains 5 bases that no gene match accounts for.